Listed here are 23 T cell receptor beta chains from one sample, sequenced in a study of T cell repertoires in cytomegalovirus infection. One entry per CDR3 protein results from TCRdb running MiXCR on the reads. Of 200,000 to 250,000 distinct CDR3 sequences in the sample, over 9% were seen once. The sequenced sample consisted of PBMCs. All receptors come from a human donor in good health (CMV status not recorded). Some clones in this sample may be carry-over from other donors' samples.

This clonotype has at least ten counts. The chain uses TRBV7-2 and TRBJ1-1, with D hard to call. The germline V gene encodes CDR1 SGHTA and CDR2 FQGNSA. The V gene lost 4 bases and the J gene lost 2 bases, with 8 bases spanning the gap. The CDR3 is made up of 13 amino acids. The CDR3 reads CASSSEGNTEAFF. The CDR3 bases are TGTGCCAGCAGCTCTGAGGGAAACACTGAAGCTTTCTTT.

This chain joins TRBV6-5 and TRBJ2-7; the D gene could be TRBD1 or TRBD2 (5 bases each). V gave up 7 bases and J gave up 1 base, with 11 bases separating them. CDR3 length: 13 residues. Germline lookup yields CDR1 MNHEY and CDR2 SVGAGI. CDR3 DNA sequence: TGTGCCAGCAAACCGGGACCTTCCTACGAGCAGTACTTC. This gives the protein CASKPGPSYEQYF.

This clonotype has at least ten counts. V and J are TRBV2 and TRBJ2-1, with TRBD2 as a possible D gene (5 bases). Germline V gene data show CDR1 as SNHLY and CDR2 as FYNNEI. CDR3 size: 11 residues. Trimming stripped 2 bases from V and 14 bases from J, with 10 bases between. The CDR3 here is CASSETGWEFF. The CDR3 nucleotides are TGTGCCAGCAGTGAAACGGGGTGGGAGTTCTTC.

CDR3 region: CASSQGLGLYEQYF. The CDR3 DNA follows: TGTGCCAGCAGCCAAGGACTAGGCCTCTACGAGCAGTACTTC. The chain has TRBV14 and TRBJ2-7, with D possibly matching TRBD2 (6 bases). The germline gives CDR1 SGHDN, CDR2 FVKESK. The CDR3 is 14 residues long. The germline V and J ends were trimmed by 1 base and 3 bases, with 10 bases remaining between them.

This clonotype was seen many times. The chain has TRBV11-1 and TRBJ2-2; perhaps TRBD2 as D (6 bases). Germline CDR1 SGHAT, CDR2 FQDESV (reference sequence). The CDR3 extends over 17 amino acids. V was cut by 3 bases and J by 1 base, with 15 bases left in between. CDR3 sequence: CASSFEVPGLNTGELFF. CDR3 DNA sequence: TGTGCCAGCAGCTTCGAGGTGCCGGGACTGAACACCGGGGAGCTGTTTTTT.

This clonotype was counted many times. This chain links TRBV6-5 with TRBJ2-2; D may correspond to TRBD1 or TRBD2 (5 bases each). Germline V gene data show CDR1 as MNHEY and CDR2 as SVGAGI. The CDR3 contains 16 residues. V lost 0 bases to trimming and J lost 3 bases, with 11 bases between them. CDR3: CASSYSQLGDTGELFF. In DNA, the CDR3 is TGTGCCAGCAGTTACTCTCAACTAGGGGACACCGGGGAGCTGTTTTTT.

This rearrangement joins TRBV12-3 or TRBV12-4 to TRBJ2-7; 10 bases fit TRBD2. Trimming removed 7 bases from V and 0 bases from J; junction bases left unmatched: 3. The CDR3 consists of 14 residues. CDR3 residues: CASTVAGGSYEQYF. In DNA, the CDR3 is TGTGCCAGCACTGTAGCGGGGGGCTCCTACGAGCAGTACTTC.

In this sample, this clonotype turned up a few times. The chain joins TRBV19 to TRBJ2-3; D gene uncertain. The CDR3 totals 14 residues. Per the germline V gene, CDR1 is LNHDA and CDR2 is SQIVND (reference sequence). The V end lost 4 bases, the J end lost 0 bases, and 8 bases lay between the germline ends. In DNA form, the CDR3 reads TGTGCCAGTAGTAACCAGCCTAGCACAGATACGCAGTATTTT. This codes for CASSNQPSTDTQYF.

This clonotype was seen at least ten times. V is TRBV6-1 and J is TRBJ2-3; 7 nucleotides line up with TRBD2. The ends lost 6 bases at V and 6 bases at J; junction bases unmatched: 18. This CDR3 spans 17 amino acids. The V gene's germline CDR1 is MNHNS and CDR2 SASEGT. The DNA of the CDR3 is TGTGCCAGCAGGCCTCAACGCGGGGGTGTAAATACCGATACGCAGTATTTT. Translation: CASRPQRGGVNTDTQYF.

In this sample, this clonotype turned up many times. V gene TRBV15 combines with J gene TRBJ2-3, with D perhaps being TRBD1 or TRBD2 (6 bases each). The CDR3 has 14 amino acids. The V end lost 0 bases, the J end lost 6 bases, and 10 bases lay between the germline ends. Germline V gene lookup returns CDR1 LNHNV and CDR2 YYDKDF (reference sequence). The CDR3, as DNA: TGTGCCACCAGCAGAGAAGGGGGGTCGGATACGCAGTATTTT. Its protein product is CATSREGGSDTQYF.

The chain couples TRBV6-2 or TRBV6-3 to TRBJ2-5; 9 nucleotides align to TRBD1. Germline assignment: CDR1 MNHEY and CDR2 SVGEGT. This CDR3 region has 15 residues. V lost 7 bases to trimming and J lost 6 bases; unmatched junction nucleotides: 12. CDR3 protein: CASTAAGTGRKTQYF. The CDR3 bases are TGTGCCAGCACCGCGGCCGGGACAGGGAGAAAGACCCAGTACTTC.

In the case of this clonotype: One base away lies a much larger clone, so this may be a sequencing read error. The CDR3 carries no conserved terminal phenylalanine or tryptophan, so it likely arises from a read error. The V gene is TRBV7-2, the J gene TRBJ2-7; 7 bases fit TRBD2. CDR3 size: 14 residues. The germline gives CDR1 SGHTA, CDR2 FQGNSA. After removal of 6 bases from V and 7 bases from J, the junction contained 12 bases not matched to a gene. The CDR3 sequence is CASSFAGVPGEQYI. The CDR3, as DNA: TGTGCCAGCAGTTTTGCGGGAGTCCCGGGGGAGCAGTACATC.

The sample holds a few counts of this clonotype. CDR3 DNA sequence: TGCAGTGCTAGAGATGGGGCGGGAGCGGCAGAGACCCAGTACTTC. It translates to CSARDGAGAAETQYF. This rearrangement joins TRBV20-1 to TRBJ2-5, with 7 bases lining up with TRBD2. V gave up 0 bases and J gave up 4 bases; unmatched junction bases: 8. The germline V gene has CDR1 DFQATT and CDR2 SNEGSKA (reference sequence). The length of the CDR3 is 15 residues.

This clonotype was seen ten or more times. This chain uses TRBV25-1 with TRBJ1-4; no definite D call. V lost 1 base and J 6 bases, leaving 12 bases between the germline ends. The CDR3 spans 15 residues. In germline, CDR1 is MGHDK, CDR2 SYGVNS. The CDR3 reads CASSESDGFDEKLFF. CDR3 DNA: TGTGCCAGCAGTGAATCAGATGGTTTCGATGAAAAACTGTTTTTT.

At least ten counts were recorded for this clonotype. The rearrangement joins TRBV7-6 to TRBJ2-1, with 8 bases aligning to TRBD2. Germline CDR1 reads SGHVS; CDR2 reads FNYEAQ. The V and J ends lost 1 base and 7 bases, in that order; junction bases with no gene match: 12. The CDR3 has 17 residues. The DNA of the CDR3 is TGTGCCAGCAGCTTAGGGCCCCCTGGACCGGGGGGGAATGAGCAGTTCTTC. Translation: CASSLGPPGPGGNEQFF. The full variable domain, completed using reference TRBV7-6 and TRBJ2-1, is GAGVSQSPRYKVTKRGQDVALRCDPISGHVSLYWYRQALGQGPEFLTYFNYEAQQDKSGLPNDRFSAERPEGSISTLTIQRTEQRDSAMYRCASSLGPPGPGGNEQFFGPGTRLTVL.

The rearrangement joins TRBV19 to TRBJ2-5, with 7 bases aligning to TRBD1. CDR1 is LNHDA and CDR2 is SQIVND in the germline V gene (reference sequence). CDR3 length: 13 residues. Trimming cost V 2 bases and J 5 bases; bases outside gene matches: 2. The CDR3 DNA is TGTGCCAGTAGTATACAGGGGGATGAGACCCAGTACTTC. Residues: CASSIQGDETQYF.

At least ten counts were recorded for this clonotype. The CDR3, as DNA: TGTGCCAGCCGCCTAGGGCCCAATCAGCCCCAGCATTTT. It specifies CASRLGPNQPQHF. The chain recombines TRBV7-2 with TRBJ1-5; D is unresolved. Trimming removed 8 bases from V and 3 bases from J, with 11 bases in between. The germline V gene encodes CDR1 SGHTA and CDR2 FQGNSA. The CDR3 loop spans 13 amino acids.

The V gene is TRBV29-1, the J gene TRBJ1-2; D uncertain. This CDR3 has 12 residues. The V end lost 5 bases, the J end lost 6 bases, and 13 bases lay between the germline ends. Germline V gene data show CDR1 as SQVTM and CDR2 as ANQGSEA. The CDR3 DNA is TGCAGCGTTCGAACGTTCGAGGATGGCTACACCTTC. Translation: CSVRTFEDGYTF.

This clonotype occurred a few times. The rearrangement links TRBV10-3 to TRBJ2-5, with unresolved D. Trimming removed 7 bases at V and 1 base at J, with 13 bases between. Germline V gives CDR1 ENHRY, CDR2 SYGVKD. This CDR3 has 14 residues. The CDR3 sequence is CAIMGSLSQETQYF. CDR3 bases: TGTGCCATCATGGGCAGCCTAAGCCAAGAGACCCAGTACTTC.

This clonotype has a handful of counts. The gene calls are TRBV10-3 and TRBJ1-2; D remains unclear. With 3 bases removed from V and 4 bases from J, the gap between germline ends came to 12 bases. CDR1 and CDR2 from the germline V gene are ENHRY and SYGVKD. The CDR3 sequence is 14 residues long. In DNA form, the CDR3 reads TGTGCCATCAGTGAACCCCGAGAGTCCTATGGCTACACCTTC. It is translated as CAISEPRESYGYTF.

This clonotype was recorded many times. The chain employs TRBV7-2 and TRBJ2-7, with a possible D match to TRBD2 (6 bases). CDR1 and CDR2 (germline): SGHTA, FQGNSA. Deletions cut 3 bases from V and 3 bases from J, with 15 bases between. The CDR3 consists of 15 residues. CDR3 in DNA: TGTGCCAGCAGCTTTATCGGGAGTAATCTCTACGAGCAGTACTTC. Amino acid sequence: CASSFIGSNLYEQYF. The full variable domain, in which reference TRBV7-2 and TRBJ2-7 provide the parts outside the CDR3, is GAGVSQSPSNKVTEKGKDVELRCDPISGHTALYWYRQSLGQGLEFLIYFQGNSAPDKSGLPSDRFSAERTGGSVSTLTIQRTQQEDSAVYLCASSFIGSNLYEQYFGPGTRLTVT.

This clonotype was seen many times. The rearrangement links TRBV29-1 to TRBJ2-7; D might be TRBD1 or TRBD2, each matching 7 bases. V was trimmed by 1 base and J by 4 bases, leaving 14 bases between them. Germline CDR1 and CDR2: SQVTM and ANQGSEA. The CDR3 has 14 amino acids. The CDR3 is CSVEAAGGGYEQYF. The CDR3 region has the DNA TGCAGCGTTGAAGCTGCAGGGGGGGGTTACGAGCAGTACTTC.

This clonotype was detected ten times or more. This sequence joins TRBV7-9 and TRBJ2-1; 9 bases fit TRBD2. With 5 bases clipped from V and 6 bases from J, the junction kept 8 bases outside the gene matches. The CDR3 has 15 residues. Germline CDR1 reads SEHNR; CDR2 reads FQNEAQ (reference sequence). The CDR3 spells CASSTRPSGVNEQFF. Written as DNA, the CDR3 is TGTGCCAGCAGCACCCGTCCTAGCGGGGTCAATGAGCAGTTCTTC.